This T cell receptor beta chain was sequenced for a study of T cell responses to AZD1222 COVID-19 vaccine. Findings of the study overall: Repertoire collection took place solely once the T cell response had peaked. Only 5 or 6 AZD1222 recipients were seropositive at baseline. Donors were chiefly white British, with a greater number of females, and clonal diversity was perhaps underestimated.

The ends lost 5 bases at V and 4 bases at J; junction bases unmatched: 10. Germline CDR1 is SGHAT and CDR2 is FQNNGV. This CDR3 spans 16 amino acids. With regard to this clone: Its target is unknown.

Timing groups of about 4 and about 12 weeks for second doses were pooled. TCRdb keeps only in-frame clones here, not all; method: immunoSEQ multiplex PCR. The sample includes some 130,000 clones, approximately 92% of them seen just once. This TCR was recovered from an adult who received the AZD1222 COVID-19 vaccine. The specimen was peripheral blood, collected 28 days after the second AZD1222 dose. This chain joins TRBV11-2 and TRBJ2-3; the match to TRBD2 covers 9 bases. In DNA, the CDR3 is TGTGCCAGCAGCCTGGGACTAGCCTCAGGTGCAGATACGCAGTATTTT. It encodes CASSLGLASGADTQYF. Full variable domain (remainder filled in from reference TRBV11-2 and TRBJ2-3): EAGVAQSPRYKIIEKRQSVAFWCNPISGHATLYWYQQILGQGPKLLIQFQNNGVVDDSQLPKDRFSAERLKGVDSTLKIQPAKLEDSAVYLCASSLGLASGADTQYFGPGTRLTVL.